This T cell receptor (beta chain) appears in the sequencing data of a study of T cell repertoires in cytomegalovirus infection (dated 2019 in TCRdb). About the study as a whole: Donor HLA type was relevant to the analysis, because carriage of CMV infection together with the matching HLA type was indicated by public TCR beta signatures. Broad study findings and their caveats: Cumulative frequency of public TCR beta family members discriminated carriers of CMV infection plus the relevant HLA type in this cohort and an independent approximately 400-donor cohort. The ex vivo response was dominated by HLA-C-restricted CMV-specific TCR beta clonotypes, which also provided the single most frequent clonotype in two of eight donors.

Sequencing was carried out with an Illumina HiSeq 1500. TCRdb reran the public reads through fastp at Q25 and MiXCR, keeping productive beta chains. When rows share a CDR3 protein, they turn into one entry using the most common DNA and genes. This sample has about 250,000 distinct CDR3 sequences in its table, and roughly an eighth of those were observed once. Of the sample, 1.5% to 2% is held by the ten largest clones. On this clonotype: Its antigen specificity is not known. Within one base of it there is no much larger clone, and no base qualities were kept.

The CDR3 sequence holds 15 residues, the cysteine and phenylalanine included. The entry retains the CDR3 DNA only, 45 bases that are in frame from base 1. CDR1 and CDR2, looked up from the germline V gene, are MNHEY and SVGAGI. V was cut back by 5 bases and J by 8 bases, leaving a gap of 21 bases between them. This TCR derives from a human donor in good health (CMV status not recorded). Some clones in this sample may be carry-over from other donors' samples. The rearranged chain carries TRBV6-5 and TRBJ1-2, with the D gene uncertain. The sequenced sample was PBMCs. The CDR3 reads CASSAVSPQARGYTF. DNA sequence: TGTGCCAGCAGTGCGGTTAGCCCACAAGCTCGGGGCTACACCTTC.